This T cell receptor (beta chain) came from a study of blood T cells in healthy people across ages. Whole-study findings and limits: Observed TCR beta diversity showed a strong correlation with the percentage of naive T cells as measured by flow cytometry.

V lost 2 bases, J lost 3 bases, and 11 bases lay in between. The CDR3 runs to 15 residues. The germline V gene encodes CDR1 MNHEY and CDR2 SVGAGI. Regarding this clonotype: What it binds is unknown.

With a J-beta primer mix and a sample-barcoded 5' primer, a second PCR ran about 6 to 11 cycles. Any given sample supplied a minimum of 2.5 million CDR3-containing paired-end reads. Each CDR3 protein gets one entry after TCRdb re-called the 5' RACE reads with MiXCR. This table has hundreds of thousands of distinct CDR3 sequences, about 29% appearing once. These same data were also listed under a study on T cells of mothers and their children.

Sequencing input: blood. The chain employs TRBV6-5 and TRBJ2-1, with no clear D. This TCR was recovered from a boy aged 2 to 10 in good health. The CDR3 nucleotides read TGTGCCAGCAGTTACGGTTCATCCAACTACAATGAGCAGTTCTTC. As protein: CASSYGSSNYNEQFF.